The clone carrying this T cell receptor beta chain has ten or more counts. The antigen remains unidentified. The record originates from a study of T cells after yellow fever vaccination. Study conclusions and caveats: Overall, a small share of clonotypes was seen in both CD4 and CD8 compartments. Post-booster samples contained most primary-vaccination clones (roughly 96% CD4, around 90% CD8). FACS-sorted repertoires might harbor abundant contaminating clonotypes from the bulk population.

In TCRdb, the 5' RACE reads were re-called with MiXCR into one record per CDR3 protein. Of 300,000 to 400,000 distinct CDR3 sequences listed, roughly a tenth are singletons. V lost 4 bases, J lost 7 bases, and 7 bases stayed unmatched. Germline CDR1 and CDR2: SGHRS and YFSETQ. The CDR3 has 13 residues. Sequenced material: CD4+ T cells sorted from PBMCs, taken 45 days after the yellow fever booster vaccination. This chain joins TRBV5-1 and TRBJ1-2, with 7 bases lining up with TRBD1. The receptor's source is a man aged 18 to 29 who received the YFV17D yellow fever vaccine. The CDR3 DNA follows: TGCGCCAGCAGCAGCGGACAGGTCGCTGGCTACACCTTC. Translating it yields CASSSGQVAGYTF.